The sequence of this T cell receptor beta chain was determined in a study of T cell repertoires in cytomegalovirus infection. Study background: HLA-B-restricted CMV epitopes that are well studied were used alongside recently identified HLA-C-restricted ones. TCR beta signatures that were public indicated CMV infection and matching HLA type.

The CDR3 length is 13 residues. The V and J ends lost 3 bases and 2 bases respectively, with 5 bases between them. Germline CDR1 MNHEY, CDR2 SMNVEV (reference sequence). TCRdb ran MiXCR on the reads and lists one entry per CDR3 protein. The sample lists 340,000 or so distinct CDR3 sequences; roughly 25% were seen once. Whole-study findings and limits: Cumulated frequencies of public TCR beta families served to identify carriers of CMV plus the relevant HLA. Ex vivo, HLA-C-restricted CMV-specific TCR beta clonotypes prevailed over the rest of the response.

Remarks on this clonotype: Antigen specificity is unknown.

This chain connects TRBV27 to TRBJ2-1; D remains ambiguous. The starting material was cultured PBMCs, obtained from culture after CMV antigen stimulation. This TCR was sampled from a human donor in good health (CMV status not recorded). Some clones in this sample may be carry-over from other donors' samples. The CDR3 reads CASSFSAYNEQFF. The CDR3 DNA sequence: TGTGCCAGCAGTTTCAGTGCCTACAATGAGCAGTTCTTC.